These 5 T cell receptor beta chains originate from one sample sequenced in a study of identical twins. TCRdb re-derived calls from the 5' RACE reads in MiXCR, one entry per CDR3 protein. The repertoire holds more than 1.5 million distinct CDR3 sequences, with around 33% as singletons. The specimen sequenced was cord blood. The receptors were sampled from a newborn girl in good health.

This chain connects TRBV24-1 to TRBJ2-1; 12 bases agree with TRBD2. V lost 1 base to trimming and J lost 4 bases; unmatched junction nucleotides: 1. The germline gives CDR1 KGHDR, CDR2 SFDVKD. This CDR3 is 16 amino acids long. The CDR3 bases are TGTGCCACCAGTGATTTCGGACTAGCGGGATACAATGAGCAGTTCTTC. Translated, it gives CATSDFGLAGYNEQFF.

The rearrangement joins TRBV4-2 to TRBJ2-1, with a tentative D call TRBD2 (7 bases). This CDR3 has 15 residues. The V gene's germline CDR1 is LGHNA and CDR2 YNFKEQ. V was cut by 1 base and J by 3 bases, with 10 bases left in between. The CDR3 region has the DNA TGTGCCAGCAGCCAAGGGGGGGGCCACTACAATGAGCAGTTCTTC. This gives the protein CASSQGGGHYNEQFF.

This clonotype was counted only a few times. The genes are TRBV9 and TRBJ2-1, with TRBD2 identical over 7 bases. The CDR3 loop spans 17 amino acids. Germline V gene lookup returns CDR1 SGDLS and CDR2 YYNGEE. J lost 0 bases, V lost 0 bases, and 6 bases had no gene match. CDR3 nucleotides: TGTGCCAGCAGCGTAGTTCCAAGCGGGACCTCCTACAATGAGCAGTTCTTC. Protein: CASSVVPSGTSYNEQFF.

CDR3 coding DNA: TGTGCCAGCAGCTTAGACTTTTCGGGAGTTACTTCCTACAATGAGCAGTTCTTC. As protein: CASSLDFSGVTSYNEQFF. This chain uses TRBV11-2 with TRBJ2-1, with a possible D match to TRBD2 (6 bases). The CDR3 covers 18 residues. Per germline, CDR1 SGHAT and CDR2 FQNNGV. V lost 0 bases and J 1 base, leaving 16 bases between the germline ends.

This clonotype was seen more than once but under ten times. The CDR3 protein is CASGRGPGELFF. For the CDR3, the DNA is TGTGCTAGTGGGAGGGGGCCCGGGGAGCTGTTTTTT. This chain connects TRBV12-5 to TRBJ2-2; TRBD1 matches at 7 bases. With 6 bases clipped from V and 6 bases from J, the junction kept 1 base outside the gene matches. The length of the CDR3 is 12 residues. Germline lookup yields CDR1 LGHNT and CDR2 FRNRAP.